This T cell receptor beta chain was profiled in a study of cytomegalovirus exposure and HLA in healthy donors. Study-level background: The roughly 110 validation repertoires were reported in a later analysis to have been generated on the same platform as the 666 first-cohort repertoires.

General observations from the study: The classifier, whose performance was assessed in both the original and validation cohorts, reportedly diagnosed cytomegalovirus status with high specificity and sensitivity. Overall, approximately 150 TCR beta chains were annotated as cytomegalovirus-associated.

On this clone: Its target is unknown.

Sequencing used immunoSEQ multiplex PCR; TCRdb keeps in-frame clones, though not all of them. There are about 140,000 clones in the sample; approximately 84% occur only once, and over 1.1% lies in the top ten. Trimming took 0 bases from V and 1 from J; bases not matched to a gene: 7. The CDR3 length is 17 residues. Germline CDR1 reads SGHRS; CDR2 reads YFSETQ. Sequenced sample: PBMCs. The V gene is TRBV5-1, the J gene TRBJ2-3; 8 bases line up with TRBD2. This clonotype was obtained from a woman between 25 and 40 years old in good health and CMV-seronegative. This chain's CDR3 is CASSLGSRGGRTDTQYF. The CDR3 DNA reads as TGCGCCAGCAGCTTGGGGTCTCGCGGGGGGCGCACAGATACGCAGTATTTT.